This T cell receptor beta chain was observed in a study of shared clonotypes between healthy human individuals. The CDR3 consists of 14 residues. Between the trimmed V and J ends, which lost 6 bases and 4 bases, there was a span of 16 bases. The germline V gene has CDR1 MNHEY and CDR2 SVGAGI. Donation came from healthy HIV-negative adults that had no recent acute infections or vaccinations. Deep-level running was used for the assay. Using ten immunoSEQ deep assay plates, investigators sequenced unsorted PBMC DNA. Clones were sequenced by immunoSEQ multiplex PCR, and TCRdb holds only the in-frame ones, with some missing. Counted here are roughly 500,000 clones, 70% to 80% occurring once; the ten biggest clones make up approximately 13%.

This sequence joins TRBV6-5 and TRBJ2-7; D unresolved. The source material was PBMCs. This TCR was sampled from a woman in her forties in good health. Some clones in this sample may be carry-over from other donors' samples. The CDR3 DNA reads TGTGCCAGCAGAGGGCCACCGGGCGAGTACGAGCAGTACTTC. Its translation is CASRGPPGEYEQYF.